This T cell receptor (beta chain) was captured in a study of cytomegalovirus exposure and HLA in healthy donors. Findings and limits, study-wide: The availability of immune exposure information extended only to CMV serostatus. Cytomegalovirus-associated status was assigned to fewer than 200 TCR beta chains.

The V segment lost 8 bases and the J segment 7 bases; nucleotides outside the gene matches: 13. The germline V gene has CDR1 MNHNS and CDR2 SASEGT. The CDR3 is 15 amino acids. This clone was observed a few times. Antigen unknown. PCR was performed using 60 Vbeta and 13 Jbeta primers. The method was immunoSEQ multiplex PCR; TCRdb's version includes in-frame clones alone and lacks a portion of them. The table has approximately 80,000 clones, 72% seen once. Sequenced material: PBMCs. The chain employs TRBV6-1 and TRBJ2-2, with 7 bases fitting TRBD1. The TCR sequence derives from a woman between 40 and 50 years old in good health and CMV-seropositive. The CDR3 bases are TGTGCCAGCCAAGACAGGGACGGTTTCAGCGGGGAGCTGTTTTTT. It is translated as CASQDRDGFSGELFF.